This T cell receptor beta chain comes out of a study of CD8 T cells in Susac syndrome. Random hexamers served to reverse transcribe roughly 0.5 to 1 ug RNA. TCRdb reprocessed the immunoSEQ multiplex PCR reads via MiXCR and lists one record per CDR3 protein. The table has about 150,000 distinct CDR3 sequences, approximately 96% seen once. Sequencing of TCR beta covered CD8+ and CD4+ T cells obtained from blood. Bulk CD8+ and CD4+ cells came from magnetic negative isolation; CD8+ TEMRA by FACS. Germline assignment: CDR1 SGHNT and CDR2 YYREEE (reference sequence). V gave up 2 bases and J gave up 7 bases; unmatched junction bases: 5. The CDR3 runs to 14 residues.

The receptor was derived from a human donor with multiple sclerosis. This chain joins TRBV5-4 and TRBJ2-1, with 8 positions matching TRBD2. The sequencing input was CD8+ T cells from PBMCs. CDR3 DNA sequence: TGTGCCAGCAGCTTCAGCCGGGGGGGAAATGAGCAGTTCTTC. This sequence encodes CASSFSRGGNEQFF. Variable domain in full (rest from reference TRBV5-4 and TRBJ2-1): ETGVTQSPTHLIKTRGQQVTLRCSSQSGHNTVSWYQQALGQGPQFIFQYYREEENGRGNFPPRFSGLQFPNYSSELNVNALELDDSALYLCASSFSRGGNEQFFGPGTRLTVL.